This T cell receptor beta chain was retrieved from a study of T cell responses to AZD1222 COVID-19 vaccine. Of note for this clone: The antigen is unknown.

CDR1 and CDR2 from the germline V gene are KGHSH and LQKENI. This CDR3 is 18 amino acids long. V was cut by 4 bases and J by 0 bases, with 20 bases left in between. The study, taken as a whole, reports: Baseline testing showed seropositivity in only five to seven AZD1222 recipients. Reports indicate that nearly half of spike-specific TCRs are directed at unmutated variant regions. Donors were largely white British and mainly female; clonal diversity was possibly underestimated.

The assay was immunoSEQ multiplex PCR, and TCRdb's table has in-frame clones only and misses some. This table holds about 130,000 clones, approximately 88% found once. The receptor comes from an adult in good health. The starting material was peripheral blood, obtained on day 0 of AZD1222 vaccination. V usage is TRBV18 and J usage is TRBJ2-3; D might be TRBD2 (5 bases). The CDR3 protein is CASSLALRDAASTDTQYF. The CDR3 coding sequence is TGTGCCAGCTCACTTGCCTTGAGGGATGCCGCTAGCACAGATACGCAGTATTTT.